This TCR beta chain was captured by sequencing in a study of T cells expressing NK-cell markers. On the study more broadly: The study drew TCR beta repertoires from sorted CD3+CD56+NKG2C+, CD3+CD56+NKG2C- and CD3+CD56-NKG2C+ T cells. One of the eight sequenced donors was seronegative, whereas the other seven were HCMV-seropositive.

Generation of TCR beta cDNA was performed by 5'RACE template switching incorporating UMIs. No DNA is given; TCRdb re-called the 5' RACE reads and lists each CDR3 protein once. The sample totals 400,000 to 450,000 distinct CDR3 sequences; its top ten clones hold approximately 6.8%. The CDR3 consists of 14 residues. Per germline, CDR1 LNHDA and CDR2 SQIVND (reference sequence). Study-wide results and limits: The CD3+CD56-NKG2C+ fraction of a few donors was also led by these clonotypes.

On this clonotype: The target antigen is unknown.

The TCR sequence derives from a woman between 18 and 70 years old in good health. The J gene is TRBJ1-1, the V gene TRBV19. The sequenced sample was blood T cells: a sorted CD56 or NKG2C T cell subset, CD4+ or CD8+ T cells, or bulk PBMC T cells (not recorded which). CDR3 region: CASSIVEPNTEAFF.